This T cell receptor beta chain derives from a study of spatial heterogeneity in lung cancer. CDR1 DFQATT and CDR2 SNEGSKA come from the germline V gene (reference sequence). CDR3 length equals 14 residues. V shed 2 bases and J shed 8 bases, with 15 bases lying between them. Indicated time point: sample taken at primary tumor resection. Donors were 72 untreated early-stage non-small cell lung cancer patients. Unsorted whole RNA of tumor, nontumor lung or frozen PBMC was sequenced. For this clonotype: Its antigen is not identified.

Each CDR3 protein gets one entry after TCRdb re-called the 5' RACE reads with MiXCR. The sample records approximately 44,000 distinct CDR3 sequences, approximately 14% being singletons. Whole-study findings and limits: Resection saw ubiquitous expanded tumor TCRs appear in blood more than follow-up did.

This chain links TRBV20-1 with TRBJ2-2; D unresolved. The source was PBMCs, collected at surgery. The receptor comes from a male donor with early-stage non-small cell lung cancer. Here the CDR3 reads CSARNGPAEGELFF. The CDR3 DNA sequence: TGCAGTGCTAGAAACGGACCCGCCGAGGGGGAGCTGTTTTTT.